These 9 T cell receptor beta chains share one sample of origin, sequenced in a study of blood T cells in healthy people across ages. Combining a sample-barcoded 5' primer with a J-beta primer mix, a second PCR ran for 7 to 11 cycles. TCRdb independently ran MiXCR on the 5' RACE reads; one entry per CDR3 protein. The table has 630,000 or so distinct CDR3 sequences, roughly 32% seen once. Sequenced sample: blood. The receptors shown here come from a woman older than 75 in good health.

This clonotype appeared a few times. A much larger clone differs by one base, so this may be a read error. The V and J genes are TRBV4-1 and TRBJ2-5, with D tentatively TRBD2 (6 bases). Trimming took 2 bases from V and 11 from J, leaving 21 bases between them. The CDR3 contains 15 residues. The germline CDR1 and CDR2 sequences are MGHRA and YSYEKL. DNA for the CDR3: TGCGCCAGCAGCCAATATCTGCAGGGACCCCGGGAGCAGTACTTC. It is translated as CASSQYLQGPREQYF.

This clonotype was found many times. This chain joins TRBV5-1 and TRBJ1-1, with D maybe TRBD1 (5 bases). Trimming cost V 0 bases and J 3 bases, with 9 bases left between them. CDR1 is SGHRS and CDR2 is YFSETQ in the germline V gene. The CDR3 totals 14 residues. This CDR3 reads CASSLGTGHTEAFF. DNA for the CDR3: TGCGCCAGCAGCTTGGGGACGGGACACACTGAAGCTTTCTTT. The whole variable domain, filled in from reference TRBV5-1 and TRBJ1-1, reads KAGVTQTPRYLIKTRGQQVTLSCSPISGHRSVSWYQQTPGQGLQFLFEYFSETQRNKGNFPGRFSGRQFSNSRSEMNVSTLELGDSALYLCASSLGTGHTEAFFGQGTRLTVV.

This clonotype appeared a few times. The chain links TRBV13 to TRBJ2-1; D might be TRBD2 (5 bases). The CDR3 loop spans 14 amino acids. Germline V CDR1 and CDR2: PRHDT, FYEKMQ (reference sequence). V lost 4 bases and J 6 bases, leaving 13 bases between the germline ends. The CDR3 sequence: CASSSRTRRNEQFF. The CDR3 nucleotides read TGTGCCAGCAGCTCTCGAACTAGGCGCAATGAGCAGTTCTTC.

Ten or more counts support this clonotype. The chain employs TRBV20-1 and TRBJ2-7, with a tentative D call TRBD2 (5 bases). The CDR3 runs to 14 residues. V lost 3 bases, J lost 2 bases, and 14 bases lay in between. CDR1 is DFQATT, CDR2 SNEGSKA, per germline (reference sequence). In DNA form, the CDR3 reads TGCAGTGCTAGTGGGGTTCTGGAGGCCTACGAGCAGTACTTC. Protein product: CSASGVLEAYEQYF.

In its sample, this clonotype was seen many times. The CDR3 DNA follows: TGCGCCAGCAGCCAAGGGCCCAGTGGAGCTTTCTTT. This encodes CASSQGPSGAFF. The chain joins TRBV4-3 to TRBJ1-1; D not certain. There are 12 residues in the CDR3. CDR1 and CDR2 (germline): LGHNA, YSLEER. V was trimmed by 1 base and J by 10 bases, leaving 10 bases between them.

V gene TRBV30 combines with J gene TRBJ1-6; weak D call: TRBD1 (5 bases). CDR3 length: 16 amino acids. Germline V CDR1 and CDR2: GTSNPN, SVGIG (reference sequence). The V and J ends lost 7 bases and 0 bases respectively, with 16 bases between them. CDR3 DNA sequence: TGTGCCTCCCCTGGGGGGTCGAGCTCCTATAATTCACCCCTCCACTTT. Translated: CASPGGSSSYNSPLHF.

CDR3 nucleotide sequence: TGTGCCAGCAGCTTCGGACAGGCTAATAATTCACCCCTCCACTTT. Its protein is CASSFGQANNSPLHF. The chain uses TRBV7-9 and TRBJ1-6; TRBD1 matches 7 bases. CDR3 length: 15 residues. Germline V gives CDR1 SEHNR, CDR2 FQNEAQ (reference sequence). Unmatched junction bases numbered 4, after V lost 3 bases and J lost 5 bases.

As to this clonotype: This could be a read error, since a much larger clone is one nucleotide away. V is TRBV24-1 and J is TRBJ2-7, with 8 bases lining up with TRBD2. CDR1 is KGHDR and CDR2 is SFDVKD in the germline V gene. The CDR3 is 15 residues long. CDR3 DNA: TGTGCCGCCAGCCGAAGCGGGGGAGGATTCGATGAGCAGTACTTC. Its protein is CAASRSGGGFDEQYF.

This clonotype was counted at least ten times. J is TRBJ1-5 and V is TRBV20-1; the match to TRBD1 covers 11 bases. This CDR3 is built from 14 residues. J was trimmed by 5 bases and V by 5 bases; bases with no gene match: 5. From germline, CDR1 is DFQATT and CDR2 SNEGSKA (reference sequence). The CDR3 spells CSAGRGQGDQPQHF. CDR3 DNA sequence: TGCAGTGCTGGAAGGGGACAGGGGGATCAGCCCCAGCATTTT.